These 4 T cell receptor beta chains originate from one sample sequenced in a study of T cell changes during pregnancy in multiple sclerosis. This table comes from immunoSEQ multiplex PCR, and its TCRdb copy is limited to in-frame clones, with some not included. The repertoire holds about 66,000 clones, with roughly nine tenths as singletons. The material sequenced was CD8+ T cells from peripheral blood mononuclear cells, taken before pregnancy. The receptors derive from a female donor with multiple sclerosis, enrolled in a pregnancy study.

V is TRBV11-3 and J is TRBJ2-7; 7 nucleotides match TRBD1. This CDR3 has 14 residues. CDR1 and CDR2 from the germline V gene are SGHNT and YENEEA. V dropped 5 bases and J dropped 6; count of bases not matched to a gene: 10. CDR3 nucleotides: TGTGCCAGCAGCGACCGGGACAGACCCCTCGAGCAGTACTTC. Its translation is CASSDRDRPLEQYF.

The V gene is TRBV27, the J gene TRBJ1-1; 9 nucleotides agree with TRBD1. Trimming removed 5 bases from V and 0 bases from J; junction bases left unmatched: 4. The length of the CDR3 is 15 residues. CDR1 and CDR2 from the germline V gene are MNHEY and SMNVEV (reference sequence). In DNA form, the CDR3 reads TGTGCCAGCAGTCCCGGGACAGGGATGAACACTGAAGCTTTCTTT. It is translated as CASSPGTGMNTEAFF.

CDR3 amino acids: CASSEHRTDANYGYTF. The CDR3, as DNA: TGTGCCAGCAGCGAGCATCGGACAGACGCTAACTATGGCTACACCTTC. The chain joins TRBV9 to TRBJ1-2; a weak D match, TRBD1 (6 bases). The length of the CDR3 is 16 residues. Trimming took off 3 bases at V and 0 bases at J, with 15 bases between the two ends. Germline V CDR1 and CDR2: SGDLS, YYNGEE.

This sequence joins TRBV27 and TRBJ2-1; possibly TRBD1 for D (5 bases). The CDR3 sequence is 15 residues long. V shed 5 bases and J shed 5 bases, with 16 bases lying between them. Germline lookup yields CDR1 MNHEY and CDR2 SMNVEV (reference sequence). The CDR3 DNA reads as TGTGCCAGCAGTCCGGACACGGTCAAAAACAATGAGCAGTTCTTC. This translates into CASSPDTVKNNEQFF.